This record concerns one T cell receptor (beta chain) sequence. The data were taken from a study of blood T cell repertoires in COVID-19. Authors' data handling: Reference gene primers were amplified, and this amplification served to estimate nucleated cell counts. Measured with immunoSEQ multiplex PCR; TCRdb has only the in-frame clones, and not every one. D and trimming come from the DNA, and the V and J calls and clone size come from that table. The sample yields 200,000 or so clones, about 91% seen once. Everyone who took part was about 18 to 90 years old, and they came from about two dozen US areas. Germline loops: CDR1 GTSNPN, CDR2 SVGIG (reference sequence). V dropped 3 bases and J dropped 4; count of bases not matched to a gene: 12. The CDR3 has 16 residues.

V gene TRBV30 combines with J gene TRBJ2-5, with 9 bases matching TRBD2. Sequencing used PBMCs or T cells enriched from blood (not recorded which). The TCR sequence derives from a woman aged 40-49 years with acute COVID-19. The CDR3 sequence is CAWSENNSGGVETQYF. CDR3 nucleotide sequence: TGTGCCTGGAGCGAAAACAATAGCGGGGGAGTAGAGACCCAGTACTTC.